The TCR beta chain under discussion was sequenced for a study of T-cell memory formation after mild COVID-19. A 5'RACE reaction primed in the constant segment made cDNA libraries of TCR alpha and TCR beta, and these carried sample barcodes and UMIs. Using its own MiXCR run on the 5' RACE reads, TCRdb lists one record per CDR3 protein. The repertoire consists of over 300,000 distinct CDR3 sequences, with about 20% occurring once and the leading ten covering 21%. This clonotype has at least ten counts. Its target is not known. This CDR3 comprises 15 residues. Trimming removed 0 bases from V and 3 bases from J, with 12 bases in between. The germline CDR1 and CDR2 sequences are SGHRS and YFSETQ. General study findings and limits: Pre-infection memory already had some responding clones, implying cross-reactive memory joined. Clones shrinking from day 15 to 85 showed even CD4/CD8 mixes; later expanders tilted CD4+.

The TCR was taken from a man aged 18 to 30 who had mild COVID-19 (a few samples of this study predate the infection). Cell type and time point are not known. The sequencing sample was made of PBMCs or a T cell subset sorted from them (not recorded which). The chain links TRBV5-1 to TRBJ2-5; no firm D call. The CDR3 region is CASSLAGIHEETQYF. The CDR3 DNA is TGCGCCAGCAGCTTGGCAGGCATCCATGAAGAGACCCAGTACTTC.